This TCR beta chain was identified in a study of T-cell memory formation after mild COVID-19. The overall study: TCR clusters showed largely donor specificity. Whole-study results and caveats: CD4+ clones that contracted lay mainly in CM and EM; CD8+ ones lay in EMRA. Among clones contracting day 15 to 85, CD4/CD8 was balanced, whereas later expanders leaned CD4+.

Each CDR3 protein is one row after TCRdb ran MiXCR on the 5' RACE reads. The sample records 350,000 to 450,000 distinct CDR3 sequences, around 28% being singletons. V dropped 6 bases and J dropped 7 bases, with 13 bases sitting between them. This CDR3 comprises 13 residues. CDR1 is KGHSH and CDR2 is LQKENI in the germline V gene. Notes on this clonotype: Its antigen is currently unknown.

The source of this sequence is an adult woman who had mild COVID-19 (a few samples of this study predate the infection). Cell type and time point are not known. V and J are TRBV18 and TRBJ2-1, with D maybe TRBD1 (6 bases). Sequencing was carried out using PBMCs or a T cell subset sorted from them (not recorded which). CDR3 residues: CASSRDTRNEQFF. The CDR3 DNA sequence: TGTGCCAGCTCGAGGGACACGCGAAATGAGCAGTTCTTC.